These 14 T cell receptor beta chains share one sample of origin, sequenced in a study of PD-1 blockade in classical Hodgkin lymphoma. Time point here: newly diagnosed, previously untreated cHL patient sample. Using immunoSEQ multiplex PCR, the repertoire was profiled, and TCRdb retains in-frame clones only, with some absent. The data contain about 46,000 clones, more than 75% of them singletons. The sample consisted of peripheral blood mononuclear cells (PBMCs). Receptors originate from a human donor with classical Hodgkin lymphoma.

This sequence joins TRBV7-3 and TRBJ2-1, with 9 bases aligning to TRBD2. Germline V gene data show CDR1 as SGHTA and CDR2 as FQGTGA. The CDR3 consists of 15 residues. The trim removed 3 bases at V and 8 bases at J, leaving 8 bases unmatched. DNA of the CDR3: TGTGCCAGCAGCTTTGCAGGCGGGAGGGCCTATGAGCAGTTCTTC. Amino acids: CASSFAGGRAYEQFF. The full variable domain, with the rest looked up from reference TRBV7-3 and TRBJ2-1, is GAGVSQTPSNKVTEKGKYVELRCDPISGHTALYWYRQSLGQGPEFLIYFQGTGAADDSGLPNDRFFAVRPEGSVSTLKIQRTERGDSAVYLCASSFAGGRAYEQFFGPGTRLTVL.

This clone was counted a few times. The rearrangement links TRBV27 to TRBJ1-1; no clear D gene. CDR3 size: 15 residues. The ends were cut back, 1 base at V and 1 base at J, with 10 bases in the middle. Germline V gene lookup returns CDR1 MNHEY and CDR2 SMNVEV (reference sequence). The CDR3, as DNA: TGTGCCAGCAGTTTATTTATCGGCGGGAACACTGAAGCTTTCTTT. The encoded protein is CASSLFIGGNTEAFF.

The rearrangement joins TRBV14 to TRBJ2-7; D remains ambiguous. The CDR3 is 14 residues long. Trimming left V 3 bases short and J 6 bases short, with 15 bases between. Germline assignment: CDR1 SGHDN and CDR2 FVKESK. In DNA, the CDR3 is TGTGCCAGCAGCCAGTTCTCCCTTCCGGCCGAGCAGTACTTC. Protein product: CASSQFSLPAEQYF. Full variable domain (rest looked up from reference TRBV14 and TRBJ2-7): EAGVTQFPSHSVIEKGQTVTLRCDPISGHDNLYWYRRVMGKEIKFLLHFVKESKQDESGMPNNRFLAERTGGTYSTLKVQPAELEDSGVYFCASSQFSLPAEQYFGPGTRLTVT.

This sequence joins TRBV9 and TRBJ2-1; 10 nucleotides match TRBD2. J was trimmed by 8 bases and V by 2 bases; bases with no gene match: 13. CDR3 size: 17 residues. Germline CDR1 and CDR2: SGDLS and YYNGEE. CDR3 sequence (DNA): TGTGCCAGCAGCGTGAGGCTTGGGGCTAGCGGGAGCTATGAGCAGTTCTTC. This sequence encodes CASSVRLGASGSYEQFF.

The chain is built from TRBV27 and TRBJ2-7, with 10 bases aligning to TRBD1. The CDR3 length is 15 residues. Germline V CDR1 and CDR2: MNHEY, SMNVEV (reference sequence). The J segment lost 8 bases and the V segment lost 5 bases, leaving 12 bases of the junction unmatched. The CDR3 region is CASSPGTGALQKQYV. CDR3 DNA sequence: TGTGCCAGCAGTCCGGGGACAGGGGCCCTCCAGAAGCAGTACGTC.

The V and J genes are TRBV15 and TRBJ2-2; TRBD1 agrees at 7 bases. The CDR3 contains 14 residues. With V trimmed by 9 bases and J by 2 bases, 6 bases remained unmatched. The V gene's germline CDR1 is LNHNV and CDR2 YYDKDF (reference sequence). CDR3 bases: TGTGCCACTCAGGACAGGTATAACACCGGGGAGCTGTTTTTT. Protein: CATQDRYNTGELFF.

The rearrangement joins TRBV6-5 to TRBJ1-5; a weak D match, TRBD1 (5 bases). This CDR3 has 12 amino acids. Trimming cost V 5 bases and J 9 bases, with 11 bases left between them. Germline CDR1 reads MNHEY; CDR2 reads SVGAGI. The CDR3: CASSTGEGPQHF. In DNA, the CDR3 is TGTGCCAGCAGTACGGGGGAAGGGCCCCAGCATTTT.

The chain couples TRBV25-1 to TRBJ2-1; 11 bases are shared with TRBD2. The CDR3 covers 17 residues. The V gene's germline CDR1 is MGHDK and CDR2 SYGVNS. With V trimmed by 3 bases and J by 6 bases, 10 bases remained unmatched. CDR3 sequence: CASSDIGGTSGFNEQFF. For the CDR3, the DNA is TGTGCCAGCAGTGATATCGGTGGGACTAGCGGTTTCAATGAGCAGTTCTTC.

This rearrangement joins TRBV7-3 to TRBJ1-2, with 8 bases aligning to TRBD1. The CDR3 is made up of 15 amino acids. The V gene's germline CDR1 is SGHTA and CDR2 FQGTGA. V was pared by 5 bases and J by 4 bases, with 9 bases of the junction left unmatched. The chain's CDR3 is CASSREGTGGYGYTF. CDR3 nucleotide sequence: TGTGCCAGCAGCAGAGAAGGAACAGGGGGCTATGGCTACACCTTC.

The chain is built from TRBV6-6 and TRBJ1-1, with D unresolved. Germline values: CDR1 MNHNY, CDR2 SVGAGI (reference sequence). The germline V and J ends were trimmed by 7 bases and 1 base, with 16 bases remaining between them. The CDR3 runs 15 residues. DNA of the CDR3: TGTGCCAGCATCTACCGAATAGCCTCGAACACTGAAGCTTTCTTT. Translating gives CASIYRIASNTEAFF.

The chain employs TRBV28 and TRBJ1-1; a weak D match, TRBD1 (6 bases). Trimming cost V 6 bases and J 3 bases, with 8 bases left between them. The CDR3 extends over 12 amino acids. CDR1 and CDR2 from the germline V gene are MDHEN and SYDVKM. The CDR3, as DNA: TGTGCCAGCAGACAGGGCGACACTGAAGCTTTCTTT. It codes for CASRQGDTEAFF.

The chain carries TRBV27 and TRBJ1-1; no reliable D call. Trimming removed 1 base at V and 4 bases at J, with 7 bases between. The V gene's germline CDR1 is MNHEY and CDR2 SMNVEV (reference sequence). The CDR3 has 13 amino acids. The CDR3 is CASSLYGVTEAFF. As DNA, the CDR3 is TGTGCCAGCAGTTTATACGGAGTCACTGAAGCTTTCTTT.

The rearrangement uses TRBV7-9 and TRBJ1-3; D gene unclear. Per germline, CDR1 SEHNR and CDR2 FQNEAQ (reference sequence). The CDR3 is 13 residues long. Trimming stripped 1 base from V and 4 bases from J, with 5 bases between. The CDR3 DNA reads as TGTGCCAGCAGCTTAGAAACGGGAAACACCATATATTTT. It specifies CASSLETGNTIYF. The full variable domain, rest sourced from reference TRBV7-9 and TRBJ1-3, is DTGVSQNPRHKITKRGQNVTFRCDPISEHNRLYWYRQTLGQGPEFLTYFQNEAQLEKSRLLSDRFSAERPKGSFSTLEIQRTEQGDSAMYLCASSLETGNTIYFGEGSWLTVV.

The chain has TRBV29-1 and TRBJ2-2, with D perhaps matching TRBD2 (6 bases). The CDR3 has 13 residues. In germline, CDR1 is SQVTM, CDR2 ANQGSEA. Trimming took off 7 bases at V and 8 bases at J, with 17 bases between the two ends. The DNA for the CDR3 is TGCAGCGGAACGGGACTCCTATTGGGGGAGCTGTTTTTT. Translated, it gives CSGTGLLLGELFF.